Included here is one TCR beta chain sequence, with context. The sample comes from a study of T cells in narcolepsy. Repertoires were generated with immunoSEQ multiplex PCR, while TCRdb's copy carries only in-frame clones and drops some. The sample includes some 30,000 clones, roughly 80% seen only once; the top ten take roughly 1%. Sequencing used memory (CD45RA-) CD4+ T cells from blood. The source is a human donor in good health.

The CDR3 loop is CASSLVLAQNYNEQFF. Written as DNA, the CDR3 is TGCGCCAGCAGCCTCGTACTAGCGCAAAACTACAATGAGCAGTTCTTC. This sequence joins TRBV4-3 and TRBJ2-1, with TRBD2 identical over 7 bases. The CDR3 has 16 residues. Germline CDR1 LGHNA, CDR2 YSLEER. V shed 4 bases, J shed 3 bases, and the junction held 9 bases outside the gene matches.